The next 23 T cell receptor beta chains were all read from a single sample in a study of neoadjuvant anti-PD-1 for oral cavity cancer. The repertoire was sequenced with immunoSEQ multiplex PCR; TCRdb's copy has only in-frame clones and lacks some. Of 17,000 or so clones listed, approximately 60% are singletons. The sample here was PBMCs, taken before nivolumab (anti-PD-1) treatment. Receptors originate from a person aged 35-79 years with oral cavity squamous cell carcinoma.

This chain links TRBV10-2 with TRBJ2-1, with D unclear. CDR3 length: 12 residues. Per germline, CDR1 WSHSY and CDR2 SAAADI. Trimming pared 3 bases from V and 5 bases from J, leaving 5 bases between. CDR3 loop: CASSEEDNEQFF. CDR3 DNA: TGCGCCAGCAGTGAAGAGGACAATGAGCAGTTCTTC.

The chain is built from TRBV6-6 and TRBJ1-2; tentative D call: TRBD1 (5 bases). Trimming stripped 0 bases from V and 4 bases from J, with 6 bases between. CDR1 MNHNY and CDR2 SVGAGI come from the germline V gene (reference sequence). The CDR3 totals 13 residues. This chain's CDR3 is CASSYSGGYGYTF. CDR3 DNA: TGTGCCAGCAGTTACTCCGGGGGCTATGGCTACACCTTC.

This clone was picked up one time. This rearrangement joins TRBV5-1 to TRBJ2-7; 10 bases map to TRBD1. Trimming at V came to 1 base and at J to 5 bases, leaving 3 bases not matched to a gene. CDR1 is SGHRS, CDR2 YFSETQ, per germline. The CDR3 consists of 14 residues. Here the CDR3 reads CASSLRTGGDEQYF. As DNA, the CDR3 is TGCGCCAGCAGCTTGAGGACAGGGGGTGACGAGCAGTACTTC.

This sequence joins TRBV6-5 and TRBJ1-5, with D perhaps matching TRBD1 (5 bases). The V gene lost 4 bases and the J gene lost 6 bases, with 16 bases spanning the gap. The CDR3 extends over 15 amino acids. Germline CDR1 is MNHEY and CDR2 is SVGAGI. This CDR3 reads CASSSGRSAGQPQHF. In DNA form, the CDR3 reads TGTGCCAGCAGTTCGGGACGGTCCGCAGGTCAGCCCCAGCATTTT.

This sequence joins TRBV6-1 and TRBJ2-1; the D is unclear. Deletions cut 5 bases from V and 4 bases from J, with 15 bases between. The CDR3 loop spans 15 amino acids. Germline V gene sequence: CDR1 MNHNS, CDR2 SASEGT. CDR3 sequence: CASSPIGAHYNEQFF. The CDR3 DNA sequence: TGTGCCAGCAGTCCGATCGGAGCCCATTACAATGAGCAGTTCTTC.

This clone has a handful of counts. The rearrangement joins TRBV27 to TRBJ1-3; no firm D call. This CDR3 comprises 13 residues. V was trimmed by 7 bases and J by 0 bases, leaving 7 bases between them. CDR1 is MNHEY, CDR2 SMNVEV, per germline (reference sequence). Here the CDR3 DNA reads TGTGCCAGCATTTCCGACTCTGGAAACACCATATATTTT. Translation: CASISDSGNTIYF.

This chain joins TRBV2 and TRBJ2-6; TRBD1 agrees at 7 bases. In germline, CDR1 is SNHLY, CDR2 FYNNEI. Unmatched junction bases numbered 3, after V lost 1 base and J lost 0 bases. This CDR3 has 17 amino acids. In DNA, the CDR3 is TGTGCCAGCAGTGAAGTGGGACAGTACTCTGGGGCCAACGTCCTGACTTTC. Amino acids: CASSEVGQYSGANVLTF.

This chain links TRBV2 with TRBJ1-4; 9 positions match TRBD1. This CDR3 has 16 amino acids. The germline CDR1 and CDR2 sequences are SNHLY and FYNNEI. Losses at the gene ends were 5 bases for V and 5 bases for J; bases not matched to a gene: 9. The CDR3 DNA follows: TGTGCCAGCAGTCCACCCCCGGGACAGGGAAATGAAAAACTGTTTTTT. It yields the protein CASSPPPGQGNEKLFF.

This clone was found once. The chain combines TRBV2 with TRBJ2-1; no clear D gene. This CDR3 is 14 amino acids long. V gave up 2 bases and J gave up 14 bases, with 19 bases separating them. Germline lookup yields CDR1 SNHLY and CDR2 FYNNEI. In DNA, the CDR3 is TGTGCCAGCAGTGAACCGTTAATGCCCCCGGAAAAGTTCTTC. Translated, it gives CASSEPLMPPEKFF.

Here the CDR3 reads CASSFGTSLTDTQYF. CDR3 coding DNA: TGTGCCAGCAGCTTCGGGACTAGCCTAACAGATACGCAGTATTTT. The V gene is TRBV7-9, the J gene TRBJ2-3; 9 bases map to TRBD2. CDR3 length equals 15 residues. V shed 3 bases, J shed 3 bases, and the junction held 4 bases outside the gene matches. Germline V lookup: CDR1 SEHNR, CDR2 FQNEAQ (reference sequence).

CDR3 bases: TGTGCCAGCAGCCGGTCAGGCGAAGGGGGCGCTTCCTCGGTGGGCAATGAGCAGTTCTTC. It specifies CASSRSGEGGASSVGNEQFF. The V and J genes are TRBV4-2 and TRBJ2-1, with 7 bases matching TRBD1. Per the germline V gene, CDR1 is LGHNA and CDR2 is YNFKEQ. Losses at the gene ends were 4 bases for V and 6 bases for J; bases not matched to a gene: 24. This CDR3 has 20 amino acids.

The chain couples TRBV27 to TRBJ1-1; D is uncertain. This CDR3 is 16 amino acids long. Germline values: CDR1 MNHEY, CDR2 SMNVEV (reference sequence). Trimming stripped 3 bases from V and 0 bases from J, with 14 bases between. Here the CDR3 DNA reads TGTGCCAGCAGTTTCCGCCCGGGCAGTCTGAACACTGAAGCTTTCTTT. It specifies CASSFRPGSLNTEAFF.

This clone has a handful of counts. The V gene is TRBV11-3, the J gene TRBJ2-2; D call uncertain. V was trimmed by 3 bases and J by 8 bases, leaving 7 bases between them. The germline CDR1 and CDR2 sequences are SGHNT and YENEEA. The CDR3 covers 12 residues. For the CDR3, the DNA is TGTGCCAGCAGCTTGATGTCAGGGGAGCTGTTTTTT. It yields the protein CASSLMSGELFF.

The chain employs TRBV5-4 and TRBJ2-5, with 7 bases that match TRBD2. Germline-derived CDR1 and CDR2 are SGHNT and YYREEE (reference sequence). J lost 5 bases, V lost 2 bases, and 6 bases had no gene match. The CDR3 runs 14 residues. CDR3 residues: CASSLWGGGETQYF. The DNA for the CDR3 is TGTGCCAGCAGCTTATGGGGGGGAGGGGAGACCCAGTACTTC.

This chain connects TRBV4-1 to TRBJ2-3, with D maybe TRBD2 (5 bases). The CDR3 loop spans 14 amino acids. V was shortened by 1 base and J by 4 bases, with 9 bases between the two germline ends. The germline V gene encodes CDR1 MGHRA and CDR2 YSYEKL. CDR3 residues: CASSQASPPDTQYF. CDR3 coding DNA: TGCGCCAGCAGCCAAGCTAGCCCCCCAGATACGCAGTATTTT.

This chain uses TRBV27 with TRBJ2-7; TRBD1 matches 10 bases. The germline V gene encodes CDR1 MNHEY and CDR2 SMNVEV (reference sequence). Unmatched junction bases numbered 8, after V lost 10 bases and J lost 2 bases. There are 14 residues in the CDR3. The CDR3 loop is CAIERQGAPYEQYF. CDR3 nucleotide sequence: TGTGCCATCGAAAGACAGGGGGCACCCTACGAGCAGTACTTC.

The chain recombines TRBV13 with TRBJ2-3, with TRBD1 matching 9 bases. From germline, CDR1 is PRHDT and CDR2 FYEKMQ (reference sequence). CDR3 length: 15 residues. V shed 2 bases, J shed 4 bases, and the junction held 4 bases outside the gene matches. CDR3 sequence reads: CASSLNRGLADTQYF. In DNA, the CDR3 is TGTGCCAGCAGCTTAAACAGGGGGCTGGCAGATACGCAGTATTTT.

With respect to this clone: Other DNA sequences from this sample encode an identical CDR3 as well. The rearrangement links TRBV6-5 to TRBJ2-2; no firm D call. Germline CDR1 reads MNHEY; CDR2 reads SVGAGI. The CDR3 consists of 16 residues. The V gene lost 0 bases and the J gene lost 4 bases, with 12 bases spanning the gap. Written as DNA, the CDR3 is TGTGCCAGCAGTTACTCCTTCACAGCGACCACCGGGGAGCTGTTTTTT. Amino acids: CASSYSFTATTGELFF.

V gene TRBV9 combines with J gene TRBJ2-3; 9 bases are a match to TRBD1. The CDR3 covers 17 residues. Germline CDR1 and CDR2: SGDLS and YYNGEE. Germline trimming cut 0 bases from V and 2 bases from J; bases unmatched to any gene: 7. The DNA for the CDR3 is TGTGCCAGCAGCGTAGGAGGGACAGGGATCTCCACAGATACGCAGTATTTT. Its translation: CASSVGGTGISTDTQYF.

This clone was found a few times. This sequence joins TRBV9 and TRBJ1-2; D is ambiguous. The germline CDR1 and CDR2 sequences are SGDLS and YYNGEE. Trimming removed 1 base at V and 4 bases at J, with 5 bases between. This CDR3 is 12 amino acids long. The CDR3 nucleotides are TGTGCCAGCAGCGTACTTGGCTATGGCTACACCTTC. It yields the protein CASSVLGYGYTF.

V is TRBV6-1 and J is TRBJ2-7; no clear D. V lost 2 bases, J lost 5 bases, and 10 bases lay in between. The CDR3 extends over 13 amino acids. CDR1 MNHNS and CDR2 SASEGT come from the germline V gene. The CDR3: CASSELQGDEQYF. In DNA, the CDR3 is TGTGCCAGCAGTGAATTGCAAGGCGACGAGCAGTACTTC.

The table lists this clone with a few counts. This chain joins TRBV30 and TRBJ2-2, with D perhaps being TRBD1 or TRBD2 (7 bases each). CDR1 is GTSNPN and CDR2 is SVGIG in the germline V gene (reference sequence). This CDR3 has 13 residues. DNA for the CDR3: TGTGCTCAGGGGGAGGGAAGTACCGGGGAGCTGTTTTTT. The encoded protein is CAQGEGSTGELFF.

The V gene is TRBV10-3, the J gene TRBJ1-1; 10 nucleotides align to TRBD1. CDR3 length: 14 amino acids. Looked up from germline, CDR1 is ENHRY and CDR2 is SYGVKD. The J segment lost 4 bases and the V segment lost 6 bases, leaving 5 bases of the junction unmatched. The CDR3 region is CAISGQGGVTEAFF. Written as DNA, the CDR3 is TGTGCCATCAGCGGACAGGGGGGGGTCACTGAAGCTTTCTTT.